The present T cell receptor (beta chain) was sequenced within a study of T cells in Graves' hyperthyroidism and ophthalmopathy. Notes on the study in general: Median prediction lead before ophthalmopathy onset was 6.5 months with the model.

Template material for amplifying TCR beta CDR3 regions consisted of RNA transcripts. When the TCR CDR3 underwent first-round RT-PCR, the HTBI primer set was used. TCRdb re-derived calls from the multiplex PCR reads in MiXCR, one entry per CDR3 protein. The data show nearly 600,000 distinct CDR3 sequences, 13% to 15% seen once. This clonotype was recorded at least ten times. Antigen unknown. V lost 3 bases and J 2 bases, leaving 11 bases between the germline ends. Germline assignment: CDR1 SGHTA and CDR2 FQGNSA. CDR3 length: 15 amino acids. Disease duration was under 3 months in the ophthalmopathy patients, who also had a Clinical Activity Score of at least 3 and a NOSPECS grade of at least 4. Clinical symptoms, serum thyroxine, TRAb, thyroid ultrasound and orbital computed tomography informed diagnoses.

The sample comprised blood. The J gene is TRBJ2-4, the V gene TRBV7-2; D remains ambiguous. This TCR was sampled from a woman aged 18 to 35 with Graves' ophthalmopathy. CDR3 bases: TGTGCCAGCAGCTTTTCAGGTTCTCCCAAAAACATTCAGTACTTC. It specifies CASSFSGSPKNIQYF.